This record covers a single T cell receptor beta chain. Antigen: not known. The CDR3 totals 15 residues. From germline, CDR1 is SGHRS and CDR2 YFSETQ. The sample belongs to a study of monozygotic twins with inflammatory bowel disease. General observations from the study: Part of the variability in patient repertoires may have come from differing immunosuppressive treatments. People with IBD had fewer clonotypes in common with others than healthy twins did, especially with disease activity.

TCRdb reprocessed the 5' RACE reads, keeping one entry per CDR3 protein, no DNA. This sample's table has some 440,000 distinct CDR3 sequences. V usage is TRBV5-1 and J usage is TRBJ1-2; lacking DNA, the TRBD1 call made by TCRdb goes unchecked. This TCR was recovered from a human donor with ulcerative colitis or Crohn's disease, or a healthy co-twin of an affected twin (not recorded which). The specimen sequenced was blood. The CDR3 protein is CASSLEGTGIYGYTF.